Listed below are T cell receptor beta chains from one sample, sequenced in a study of blood T cell repertoires in COVID-19. Sequencing used immunoSEQ multiplex PCR; TCRdb keeps in-frame clones, though not all of them. The sample lists about 160,000 clones, approximately 86% occurring once. The sample was peripheral blood. The receptors were sampled from a woman aged 60-70 years with active or convalescent COVID-19. Each CDR3 is given with its conserved first and last residue. A D gene is named only where the DNA matches it firmly. A row's size may be missing; if present it is once, few, many or a size class.

D gene	clone size	V gene	J gene	CDR3 DNA	CDR3 protein
-	once	TRBV9	TRBJ1-6	TGTGCCAGCAGCCTAGGACAGACTAATTCACCCCTCCACTTT	CASSLGQTNSPLHF
-	-	TRBV12-3/TRBV12-4	TRBJ1-6	TGTGCCAGCAGGCAGGGTTATAATTCACCCCTCCACTTT	CASRQGYNSPLHF
TRBD1	-	TRBV19	TRBJ1-6	TGTGCCAGTAGAACCGGGACAGCCTATAATTCACCCCTCCACTTT	CASRTGTAYNSPLHF
-	-	TRBV4-1	TRBJ1-1	TGCGCCAGCAGCCAAGCTCGGCAGGCAAACACTGAAGCTTTCTTT	CASSQARQANTEAFF
TRBD1	-	TRBV12-3/TRBV12-4	TRBJ1-5	TGTGCCAGCAGGGGACAGGGGCATCAGCCCCAGCATTTT	CASRGQGHQPQHF
TRBD1	-	TRBV6-2/TRBV6-3	TRBJ2-7	TGTGCCAGCAGCTCGGGACAGGGGGCCTACGAGCAGTACTTC	CASSSGQGAYEQYF
-	-	TRBV18	TRBJ2-7	TGTGCCAGCTCACTAGGGGGGGTGAGCTCCTACGAGCAGTACTTC	CASSLGGVSSYEQYF
TRBD2	-	TRBV27	TRBJ2-1	TGTGCCAGCAGTGAGAAGCGGGGCCTACTCTCCTACAATGAGCAGTTCTTC	CASSEKRGLLSYNEQFF
TRBD2	-	TRBV4-3	TRBJ2-2	TGCGCCAGCAGCCAAGAGATGCGGGGGGGCACCGGGGAGCTGTTTTTT	CASSQEMRGGTGELFF
TRBD1	-	TRBV29-1	TRBJ1-2	TGCAGCGTGAACAGGGGTTCCGGCTACACCTTC	CSVNRGSGYTF